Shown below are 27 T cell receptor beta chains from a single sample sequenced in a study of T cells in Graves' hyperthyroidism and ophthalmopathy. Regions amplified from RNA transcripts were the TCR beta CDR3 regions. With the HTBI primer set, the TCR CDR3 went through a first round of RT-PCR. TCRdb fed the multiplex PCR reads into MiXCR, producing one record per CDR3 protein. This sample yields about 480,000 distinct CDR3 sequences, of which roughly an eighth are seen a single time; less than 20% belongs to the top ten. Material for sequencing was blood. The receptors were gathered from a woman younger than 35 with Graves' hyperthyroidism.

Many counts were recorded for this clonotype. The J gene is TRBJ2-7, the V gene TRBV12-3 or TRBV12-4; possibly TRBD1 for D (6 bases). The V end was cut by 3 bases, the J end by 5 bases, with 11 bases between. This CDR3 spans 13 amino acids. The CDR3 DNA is TGTGCCAGCAGTTTTAAGGGGGTCAACGAGCAGTACGTC. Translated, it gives CASSFKGVNEQYV.

This CDR3 reads CASSQPRDPDTEAFF. The CDR3 coding sequence is TGCGCCAGCAGCCAACCCCGTGACCCCGACACTGAAGCTTTCTTT. This chain links TRBV4-1 with TRBJ1-1; the D is unclear. Germline CDR1 and CDR2: MGHRA and YSYEKL. The CDR3 runs 15 residues. With 2 bases removed from V and 3 bases from J, the gap between germline ends came to 13 bases.

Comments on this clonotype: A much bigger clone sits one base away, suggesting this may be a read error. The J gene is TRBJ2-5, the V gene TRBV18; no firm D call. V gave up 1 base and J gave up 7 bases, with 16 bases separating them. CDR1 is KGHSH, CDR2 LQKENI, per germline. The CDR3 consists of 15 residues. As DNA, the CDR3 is TGTGCCAGCTCACCACTTTCCCAGGAGATTGGGACCCAGTACTTC. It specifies CASSPLSQEIGTQYF.

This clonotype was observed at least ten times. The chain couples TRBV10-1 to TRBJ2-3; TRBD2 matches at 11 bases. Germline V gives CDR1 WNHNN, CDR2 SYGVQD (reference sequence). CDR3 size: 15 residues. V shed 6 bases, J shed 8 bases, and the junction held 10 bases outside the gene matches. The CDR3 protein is CASSATLAGAGTQYF. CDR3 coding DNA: TGCGCCAGCAGCGCCACACTAGCGGGAGCCGGTACGCAGTATTTT.

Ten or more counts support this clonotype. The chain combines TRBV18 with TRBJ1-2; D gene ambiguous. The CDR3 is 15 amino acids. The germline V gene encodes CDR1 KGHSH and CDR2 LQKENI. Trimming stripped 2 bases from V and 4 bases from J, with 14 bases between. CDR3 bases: TGTGCCAGCTCACCAGTTAGACCTACAATCTATGGCTACACCTTC. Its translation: CASSPVRPTIYGYTF.

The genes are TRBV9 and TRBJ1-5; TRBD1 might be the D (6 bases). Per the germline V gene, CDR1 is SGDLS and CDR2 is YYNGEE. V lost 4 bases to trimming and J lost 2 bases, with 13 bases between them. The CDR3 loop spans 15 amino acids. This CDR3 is CASSPTGFGNQPQHF. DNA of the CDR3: TGTGCCAGCAGCCCCACAGGGTTTGGCAATCAGCCCCAGCATTTT.

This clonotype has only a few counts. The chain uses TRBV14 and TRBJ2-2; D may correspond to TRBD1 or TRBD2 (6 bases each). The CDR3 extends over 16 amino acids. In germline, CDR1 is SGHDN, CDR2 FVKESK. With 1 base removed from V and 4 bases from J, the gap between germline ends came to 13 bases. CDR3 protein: CASSQVGGRVTGELFF. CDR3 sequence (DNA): TGTGCCAGCAGCCAAGTAGGGGGGCGCGTCACCGGGGAGCTGTTTTTT.

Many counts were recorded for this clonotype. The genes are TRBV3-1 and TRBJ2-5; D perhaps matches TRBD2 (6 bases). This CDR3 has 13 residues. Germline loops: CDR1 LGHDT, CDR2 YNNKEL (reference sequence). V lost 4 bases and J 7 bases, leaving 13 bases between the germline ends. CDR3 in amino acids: CASSPREAGTQYF. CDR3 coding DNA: TGTGCCAGCAGCCCCAGGGAAGCGGGGACCCAGTACTTC.

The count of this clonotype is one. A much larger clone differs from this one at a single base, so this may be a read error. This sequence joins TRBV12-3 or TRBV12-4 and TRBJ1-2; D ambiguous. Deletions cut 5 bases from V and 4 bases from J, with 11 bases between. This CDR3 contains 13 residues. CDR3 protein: CASSRDPLYGYTF. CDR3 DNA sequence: TGTGCCAGCAGTCGTGATCCTCTCTATGGCTACACCTTC.

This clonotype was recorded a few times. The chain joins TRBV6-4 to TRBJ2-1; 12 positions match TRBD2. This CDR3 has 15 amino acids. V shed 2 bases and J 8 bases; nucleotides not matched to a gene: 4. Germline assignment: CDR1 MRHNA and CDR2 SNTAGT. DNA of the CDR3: TGTGCCAGCAGTGACCGACTAGCGGGAGAGGATGAGCAGTTCTTC. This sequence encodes CASSDRLAGEDEQFF.

CDR3 residues: CAGGQSNSPLHF. The CDR3 DNA sequence: TGTGCCGGGGGACAGAGTAATTCACCCCTCCACTTT. The rearrangement joins TRBV10-3 to TRBJ1-6, with 7 nucleotides matching TRBD1. CDR1 ENHRY and CDR2 SYGVKD come from the germline V gene. CDR3 size: 12 residues. The ends lost 11 bases at V and 6 bases at J; junction bases unmatched: 4.

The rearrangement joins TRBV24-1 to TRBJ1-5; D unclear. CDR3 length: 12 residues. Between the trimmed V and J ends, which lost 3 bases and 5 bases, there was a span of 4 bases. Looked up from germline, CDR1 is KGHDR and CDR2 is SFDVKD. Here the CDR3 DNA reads TGTGCCACCAGTGATCAGGATCAGCCCCAGCATTTT. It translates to CATSDQDQPQHF.

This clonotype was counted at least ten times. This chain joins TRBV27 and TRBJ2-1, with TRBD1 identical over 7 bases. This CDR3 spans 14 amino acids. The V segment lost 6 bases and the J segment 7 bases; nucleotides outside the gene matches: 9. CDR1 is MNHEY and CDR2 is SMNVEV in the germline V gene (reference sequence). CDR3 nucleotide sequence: TGTGCCAGCAGACCGTCCGGGACAGTGAATGAGCAGTTCTTC. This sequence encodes CASRPSGTVNEQFF.

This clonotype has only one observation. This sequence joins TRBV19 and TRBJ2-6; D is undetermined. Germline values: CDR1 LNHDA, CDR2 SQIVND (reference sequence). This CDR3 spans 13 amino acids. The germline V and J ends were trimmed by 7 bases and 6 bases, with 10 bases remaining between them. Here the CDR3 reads CASTRRSANVLTF. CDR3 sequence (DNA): TGTGCCAGTACCAGACGATCGGCCAACGTCCTGACTTTC.

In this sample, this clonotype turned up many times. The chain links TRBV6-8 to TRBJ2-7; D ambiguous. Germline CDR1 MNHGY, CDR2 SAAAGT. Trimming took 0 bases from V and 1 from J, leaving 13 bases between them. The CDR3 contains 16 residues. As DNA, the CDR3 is TGTGCCAGCAGTTACTCGATCTACGGCAGTTCCTACGAGCAGTACGTC. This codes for CASSYSIYGSSYEQYV.

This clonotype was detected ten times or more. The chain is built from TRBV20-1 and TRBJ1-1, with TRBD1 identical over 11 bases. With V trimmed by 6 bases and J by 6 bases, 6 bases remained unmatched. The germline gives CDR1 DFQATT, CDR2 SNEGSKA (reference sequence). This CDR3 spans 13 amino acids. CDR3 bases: TGCAGTGCCACAGGGGACAGGGGGGCTGAAGCTTTCTTT. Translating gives CSATGDRGAEAFF.

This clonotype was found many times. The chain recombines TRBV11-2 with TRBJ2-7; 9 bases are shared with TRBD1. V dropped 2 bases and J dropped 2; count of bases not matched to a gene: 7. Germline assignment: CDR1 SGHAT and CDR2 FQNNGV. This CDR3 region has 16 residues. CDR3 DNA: TGTGCCAGCAGCTTACCTACCGGGACAGGGCCCTACGAGCAGTACGTC. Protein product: CASSLPTGTGPYEQYV.

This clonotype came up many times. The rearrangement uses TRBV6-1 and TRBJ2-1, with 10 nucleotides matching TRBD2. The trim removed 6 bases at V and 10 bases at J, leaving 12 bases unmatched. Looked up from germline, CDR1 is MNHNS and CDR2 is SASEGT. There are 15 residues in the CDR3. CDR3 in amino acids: CASSTRTSGLEEQFF. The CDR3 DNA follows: TGTGCCAGCAGCACCCGGACTAGCGGTCTTGAGGAGCAGTTCTTC.

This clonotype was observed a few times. DNA for the CDR3: TGCGCCAGCAGCCAAGAAGCTCAATGGCAGGGGGGTGGCTACACCTTC. Its translation is CASSQEAQWQGGGYTF. The V and J genes are TRBV4-1 and TRBJ1-2; TRBD1 agrees at 7 bases. The CDR3 contains 16 residues. Germline V gene data show CDR1 as MGHRA and CDR2 as YSYEKL. V lost 0 bases, J lost 7 bases, and 11 bases stayed unmatched.

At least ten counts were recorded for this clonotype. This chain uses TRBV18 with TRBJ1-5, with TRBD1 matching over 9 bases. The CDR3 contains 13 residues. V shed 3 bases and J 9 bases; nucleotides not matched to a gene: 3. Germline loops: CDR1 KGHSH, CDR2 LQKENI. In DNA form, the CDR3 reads TGTGCCAGCTCACCGGACAGGGGTACGCCCCAGCATTTT. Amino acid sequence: CASSPDRGTPQHF.

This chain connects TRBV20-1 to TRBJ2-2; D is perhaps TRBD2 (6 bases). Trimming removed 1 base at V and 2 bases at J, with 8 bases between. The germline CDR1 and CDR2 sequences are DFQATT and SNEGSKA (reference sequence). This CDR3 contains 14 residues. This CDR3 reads CSARGSGNTGELFF. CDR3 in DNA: TGCAGTGCTAGAGGTAGCGGCAACACCGGGGAGCTGTTTTTT.

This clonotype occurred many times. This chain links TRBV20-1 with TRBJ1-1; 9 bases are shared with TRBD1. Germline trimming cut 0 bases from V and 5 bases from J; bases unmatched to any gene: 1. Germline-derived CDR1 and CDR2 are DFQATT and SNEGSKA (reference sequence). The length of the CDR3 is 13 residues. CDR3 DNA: TGCAGTGCTAGAGAGGGACAGGGAACTGAAGCTTTCTTT. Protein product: CSAREGQGTEAFF.

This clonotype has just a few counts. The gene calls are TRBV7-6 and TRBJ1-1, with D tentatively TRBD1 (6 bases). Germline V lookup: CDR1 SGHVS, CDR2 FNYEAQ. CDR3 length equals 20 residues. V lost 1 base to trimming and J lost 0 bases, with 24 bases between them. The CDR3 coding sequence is TGTGCCAGCAGCTTAGTTGGGTGGCGGGGGGCAAACGTTCTGAACACTGAAGCTTTCTTT. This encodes CASSLVGWRGANVLNTEAFF.

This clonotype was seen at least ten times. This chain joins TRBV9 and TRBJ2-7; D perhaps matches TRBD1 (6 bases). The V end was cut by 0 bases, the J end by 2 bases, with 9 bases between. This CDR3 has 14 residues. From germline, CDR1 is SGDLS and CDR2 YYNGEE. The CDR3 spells CASSVGTAPYEQYF. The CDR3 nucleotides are TGTGCCAGCAGCGTAGGGACAGCACCCTACGAGCAGTACTTC.

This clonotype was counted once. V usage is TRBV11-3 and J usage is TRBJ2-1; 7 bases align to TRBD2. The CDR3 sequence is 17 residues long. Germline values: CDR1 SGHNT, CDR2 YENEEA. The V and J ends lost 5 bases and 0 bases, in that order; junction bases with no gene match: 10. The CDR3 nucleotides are TGTGCCAGCAGCGAAGGGACTATCAGGAGCTCCTACAATGAGCAGTTCTTC. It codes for CASSEGTIRSSYNEQFF.

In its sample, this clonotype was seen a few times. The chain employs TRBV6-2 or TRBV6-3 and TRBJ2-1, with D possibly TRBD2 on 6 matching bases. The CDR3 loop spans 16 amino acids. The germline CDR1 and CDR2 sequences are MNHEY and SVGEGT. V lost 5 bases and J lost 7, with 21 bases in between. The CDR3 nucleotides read TGTGCCAGCAGTCCAGCTCGGGACTCGTCGGTGAATGAGCAGTTCTTC. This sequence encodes CASSPARDSSVNEQFF.

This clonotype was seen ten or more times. This chain's CDR3 is CASSVARDRGVDTEAFF. The CDR3 nucleotides are TGTGCCAGCAGCGTGGCCCGGGACAGGGGGGTGGACACTGAAGCTTTCTTT. The rearrangement links TRBV9 to TRBJ1-1; 11 bases are shared with TRBD1. The CDR3 is made up of 17 amino acids. After removal of 2 bases from V and 3 bases from J, the junction contained 9 bases not matched to a gene. Per germline, CDR1 SGDLS and CDR2 YYNGEE. Variable domain in full (rest from reference TRBV9 and TRBJ1-1): DSGVTQTPKHLITATGQRVTLRCSPRSGDLSVYWYQQSLDQGLQFLIQYYNGEERAKGNILERFSAQQFPDLHSELNLSSLELGDSALYFCASSVARDRGVDTEAFFGQGTRLTVV.